This T cell receptor (beta chain) was captured in a study of CD8+ T cells in alopecia areata. Regarding the study as a whole: Besides other cells, scalp samples also yield sequences of resident alphabeta T cells from normal skin.

V was shortened by 3 bases and J by 2 bases, with 8 bases between the two germline ends. CDR3 size: 14 residues. CDR1 and CDR2 from the germline V gene are SGHAT and FQNNGV. RNA extraction and reverse transcription yielded cDNA as sequencing template. Assay used: immunoSEQ multiplex PCR; TCRdb lists only in-frame clones, some missing. This repertoire shows 250,000 or so clones, less than 80% found once; its top ten account for 1% to 1.5%. Comments on this clone: Antigen specificity is unknown.

The genes are TRBV11-2 and TRBJ1-3; D not resolved. The TCR originated in a human donor with alopecia areata. The sequencing here drew on CD4+ T cells sorted from blood, taken at week 0. The CDR3 sequence is CASSFKITGNTIYF. The CDR3 nucleotides are TGTGCCAGCAGCTTTAAAATCACTGGAAACACCATATATTTT.